This T cell receptor beta chain was recorded in a study of siplizumab effects on memory and regulatory T cells. The CDR3 contains 14 residues. Trimming removed 2 bases at V and 4 bases at J, with 9 bases between. Germline V gives CDR1 LNHDA, CDR2 SQIVND (reference sequence). Regarding this clone: Its antigen is still unknown.

General observations from the study: A mean of about 70% of mappable alloreactive CD4+ clones were Treg-derived with siplizumab, compared with more than 25% in controls. Naive T cells appeared more diverse than memory cells and seemed to be major alloresponse contributors.

Generated by immunoSEQ multiplex PCR, the TCRdb table keeps only in-frame clones and is missing some. The sample includes around 100,000 clones, approximately 91% of them seen just once. Sequences were obtained from CD4+ T cells sorted from blood. The clonotype originates from a human donor in good health. The chain employs TRBV19 and TRBJ1-5; D is perhaps TRBD1 (5 bases). The CDR3 is CASSISGENQPQHF. The DNA for the CDR3 is TGTGCCAGTAGTATATCGGGGGAGAATCAGCCCCAGCATTTT.